What follows are 11 T cell receptor beta chains derived from one specimen sequenced in a study of PD-1 blockade in classical Hodgkin lymphoma. Brentuximab vedotin exposure varied among the patients, all of whom had relapsed after autologous stem cell transplantation. Using immunoSEQ multiplex PCR, the repertoire was profiled, and TCRdb retains in-frame clones only, with some absent. The sample consists of over 85,000 clones, 75% to 85% of them appearing once. The sample consisted of peripheral blood mononuclear cells (PBMCs), taken before the second cycle of nivolumab. The receptors shown here come from a human donor with classical Hodgkin lymphoma.

The chain recombines TRBV9 with TRBJ1-1; D remains unclear. The V and J ends lost 0 bases and 4 bases respectively, with 7 bases between them. The CDR3 has 13 residues. Looked up from germline, CDR1 is SGDLS and CDR2 is YYNGEE. This CDR3 reads CASSVAPGTEAFF. CDR3 DNA: TGTGCCAGCAGCGTAGCCCCGGGCACTGAAGCTTTCTTT. Full variable domain (missing parts from reference TRBV9 and TRBJ1-1): DSGVTQTPKHLITATGQRVTLRCSPRSGDLSVYWYQQSLDQGLQFLIQYYNGEERAKGNILERFSAQQFPDLHSELNLSSLELGDSALYFCASSVAPGTEAFFGQGTRLTVV.

V is TRBV7-2 and J is TRBJ2-7; D is ambiguous. The germline gives CDR1 SGHTA, CDR2 FQGNSA. Trimming shortened V by 5 bases and J by 0 bases, and 8 bases separated the two germline ends. This CDR3 is 13 amino acids long. The DNA of the CDR3 is TGTGCCAGCAGCACTCTAAGCTCCTACGAGCAGTACTTC. This gives the protein CASSTLSSYEQYF.

Only one count was recorded for this clone. The chain employs TRBV6-1 and TRBJ2-7, with a weak D call TRBD2 (5 bases). This CDR3 region has 14 residues. The germline V gene encodes CDR1 MNHNS and CDR2 SASEGT. The V end was cut by 2 bases, the J end by 3 bases, with 11 bases between. The CDR3 protein is CASSEPRGNYEQYF. As DNA, the CDR3 is TGTGCCAGCAGTGAACCCCGGGGTAACTACGAGCAGTACTTC.

The chain combines TRBV14 with TRBJ2-7; TRBD1 agrees at 9 bases. V gave up 4 bases and J gave up 2 bases; unmatched junction bases: 15. The germline gives CDR1 SGHDN, CDR2 FVKESK. The CDR3 length is 18 residues. CDR3 coding DNA: TGTGCCAGCAGCCGGGACAGGGAATCTCCGCCGTTTACCTACGAGCAGTACTTC. It is translated as CASSRDRESPPFTYEQYF.

The V call is TRBV9, the J call TRBJ1-2; weak D call: TRBD1 (6 bases). The germline CDR1 and CDR2 sequences are SGDLS and YYNGEE. This CDR3 is 16 amino acids long. V was trimmed by 4 bases and J by 3 bases, leaving 19 bases between them. For the CDR3, the DNA is TGTGCCAGCAGCCTGGGGGGCGGCGGGGGCCACTATGGCTACACCTTC. Translation gives CASSLGGGGGHYGYTF.

This clone was seen more than once but under ten times. J is TRBJ2-1 and V is TRBV6-5; possibly TRBD1 or TRBD2 for D (6 bases each). The CDR3 consists of 14 residues. V lost 7 bases, J lost 1 base, and 11 bases lay in between. Germline assignment: CDR1 MNHEY and CDR2 SVGAGI. The CDR3: CASKGGLSYNEQFF. CDR3 DNA sequence: TGTGCCAGCAAAGGGGGGCTTTCCTACAATGAGCAGTTCTTC.

V usage is TRBV5-1 and J usage is TRBJ1-3, with a weak D call TRBD1 (5 bases). The CDR3 runs 14 residues. V lost 3 bases to trimming and J lost 4 bases, with 11 bases between them. CDR1 and CDR2 (germline): SGHRS, YFSETQ. The CDR3 DNA reads as TGCGCCAGCAGCTCGGGGACGGTCGGAAACACCATATATTTT. Its protein is CASSSGTVGNTIYF.

The chain employs TRBV7-8 and TRBJ2-2; 7 nucleotides line up with TRBD2. Germline V gene sequence: CDR1 SGHVS, CDR2 FQNEAQ. The CDR3 extends over 16 amino acids. V was clipped by 1 base and J by 0 bases; unmatched bases: 2. CDR3 sequence (DNA): TGTGCCAGCAGCTTAGGGCGGGGGACGAACACCGGGGAGCTGTTTTTT. Its protein is CASSLGRGTNTGELFF.

J is TRBJ1-2 and V is TRBV30; D possibly corresponds to TRBD1 (5 bases). The CDR3 covers 14 residues. Germline-derived CDR1 and CDR2 are GTSNPN and SVGIG (reference sequence). The V gene lost 0 bases and the J gene lost 7 bases, with 15 bases spanning the gap. The CDR3 DNA is TGTGCCTGGAGTGTACTGAGCAGGGTAGGTGGCTACACCTTC. Its translation is CAWSVLSRVGGYTF.

The chain couples TRBV7-2 to TRBJ2-1, with a weak D call TRBD2 (5 bases). Germline V gene lookup returns CDR1 SGHTA and CDR2 FQGNSA. The CDR3 contains 14 residues. V lost 0 bases and J lost 7, with 10 bases in between. The CDR3 DNA reads as TGTGCCAGCAGCTTAGCGCTCCGGGAAAATGAGCAGTTCTTC. Its translation is CASSLALRENEQFF.

V is TRBV14 and J is TRBJ2-7; weak D call: TRBD2 (6 bases). The germline V gene has CDR1 SGHDN and CDR2 FVKESK. V lost 1 base and J lost 5, with 15 bases in between. This CDR3 contains 15 residues. CDR3 nucleotides: TGTGCCAGCAGCCAAGTGAGGTGGGAGGCAAACGAGCAGTACTTC. This encodes CASSQVRWEANEQYF.